This T cell receptor beta chain was obtained from a study of T cell responses to AZD1222 COVID-19 vaccine. Study-wide points: Across the whole spike, CD4 TCRs peaked at regions 160-218 and 743-854. In a largely white British group with more females than males, clonal diversity was possibly underestimated. Nearly half of spike-specific TCRs reportedly go after variant regions that carry no mutations.

CDR3 length equals 14 residues. Germline V gene sequence: CDR1 SGHTA, CDR2 FQGNSA. The V end lost 5 bases, the J end lost 7 bases, and 17 bases lay between the germline ends. Doses given second, at about 4 or about 12 weeks, were pooled. Assay used: immunoSEQ multiplex PCR; TCRdb lists only in-frame clones, some missing. The sample yields about 42,000 clones, roughly 88% seen once. As to this clone: No antigen is known for it.

The receptor was derived from an adult who received the AZD1222 COVID-19 vaccine. V usage is TRBV7-2 and J usage is TRBJ1-1; D unclear. Sequencing used peripheral blood, obtained 28 days after the second AZD1222 dose. This CDR3 is CASSVRPSRSEAFF. The CDR3 nucleotides are TGTGCCAGCAGCGTCCGACCCTCTCGCAGTGAAGCTTTCTTT.